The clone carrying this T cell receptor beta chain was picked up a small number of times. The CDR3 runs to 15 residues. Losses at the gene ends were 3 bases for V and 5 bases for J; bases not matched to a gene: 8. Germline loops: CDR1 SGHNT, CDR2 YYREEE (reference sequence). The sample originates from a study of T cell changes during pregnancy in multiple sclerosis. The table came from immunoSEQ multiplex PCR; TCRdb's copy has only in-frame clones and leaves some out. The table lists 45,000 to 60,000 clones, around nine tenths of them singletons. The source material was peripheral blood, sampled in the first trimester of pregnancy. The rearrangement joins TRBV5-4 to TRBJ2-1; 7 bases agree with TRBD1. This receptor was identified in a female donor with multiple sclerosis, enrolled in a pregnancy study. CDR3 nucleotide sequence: TGTGCCAGCAGCTCAACCGGGACAGTTAACAATGAGCAGTTCTTC. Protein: CASSSTGTVNNEQFF.